This T cell receptor beta chain was identified in a study of sequential checkpoint blockade in melanoma. Assay: immunoSEQ multiplex PCR; the TCRdb copy retains only in-frame clones and omits some. The table lists about 8,000 clones, 50% to 75% of them singletons, with approximately 15% in the top ten. CDR3 length: 13 residues. V gave up 6 bases and J gave up 1 base; unmatched junction bases: 2. Germline CDR1 and CDR2: SNHLY and FYNNEI. The sample's treatment: randomized to nivolumab then ipilimumab (arm A) or the reverse (arm B). PBMC sorting kept live CD3+CD8+ cells without CD19 or CD56. The origin of this receptor is a human donor with melanoma. The V call is TRBV2, the J call TRBJ1-2, with 7 bases fitting TRBD1. The specimen comprised CD8+ T cells sorted from blood (inferred from file names), sampled from a patient given nivolumab and ipilimumab in sequence. Written as DNA, the CDR3 is TGTGCCAGCAGATACAGGGGTAACTATGGCTACACCTTC. Translated, it gives CASRYRGNYGYTF.